Reported below is one TCR beta chain. Its antigen is unknown. These data belong to a study of T cells in localized non-small cell lung cancer. Study-level findings and limits: Owing to sequencing of a solitary tumor region, heterogeneity cannot be discounted. Uninvolved nearby lung showed the greatest T cell clonality, exceeding that found in tumor.

V lost 9 bases, J lost 5 bases, and 18 bases lay in between. The CDR3 contains 13 residues. The germline V gene has CDR1 SGHRS and CDR2 YFSETQ. Sequencing used immunoSEQ multiplex PCR; TCRdb keeps in-frame clones, though not all of them. The table records fewer than 25,000 clones, 88% of them present only once. The chain uses TRBV5-1 and TRBJ2-7; a possible D gene is TRBD2 (6 bases). This receptor was taken from a man aged 40-75 years with stage II lung adenocarcinoma. This specimen consisted of PBMCs, obtained before any cancer treatment. The CDR3 DNA follows: TGCGCCACCCCCGGAGGGGATAGTGACGAGCAGTACTTC. Translating it yields CATPGGDSDEQYF.